The rows below give T cell receptor beta chains drawn from one sample of a study of blood T cell repertoires in COVID-19. The protocol was immunoSEQ multiplex PCR, while the TCRdb copy is restricted to in-frame clones and leaves out a portion. The sample includes about 120,000 clones, approximately 85% of them seen just once. Source material: peripheral blood. These receptors came from an elderly man with acute or convalescent COVID-19. Each CDR3 is given with its conserved first and last residue. A D gene is named only where the DNA matches it firmly. Not every row has a clone size; where given, it reads once, few, many or a size class.

j_call v_call d_call clone_size cdr3_nt cdr3_aa
TRBJ1-4 TRBV12-3/TRBV12-4 NA NA TGTGCCAGTACCTGGACAGCCGAAAAACTGTTTTTT CASTWTAEKLFF
TRBJ1-1 TRBV4-3 TRBD1 NA TGCGCCAGCAGCCAGCAGGGGGGAGGAACTGAAGCTTTCTTT CASSQQGGGTEAFF
TRBJ1-6 TRBV20-1 NA NA TGCAGTGCTACACAGACAGGTCCCCTCCACTTT CSATQTGPLHF
TRBJ2-5 TRBV7-6 TRBD2 few TGTGCCAGCAGCTCCCAGGGACTAGCGACGGGAGAGACCCAGTACTTC CASSSQGLATGETQYF
TRBJ1-1 TRBV20-1 NA once TGCCGGGGGGGCAACACTGAAGCTTTCTTT CRGGNTEAFF
TRBJ2-7 TRBV28 NA NA TGTGCCAGCAGTTTATTAGGTGGGGGGACCGGCGAGCAGTACTTC CASSLLGGGTGEQYF
TRBJ1-1 TRBV4-1 NA NA TGCGCCAGCAGCCAAGATGAGGGTTACACTGAAGCTTTCTTT CASSQDEGYTEAFF
TRBJ1-3 TRBV9 NA NA TGTGCCAGCAGCGGACGGACAGCTTTATCTGGAAACACCATATATTTT CASSGRTALSGNTIYF
TRBJ2-6 TRBV6-2/TRBV6-3 NA few TGTGCCAGCAGTTACTGGGACTTGAGCTCTGGGGCCAACGTCCTGACTTTC CASSYWDLSSGANVLTF
TRBJ1-3 TRBV29-1 NA NA TGCAGCGTCGCAGGGGTTTCTACTGGAAACACCATATATTTT CSVAGVSTGNTIYF
TRBJ2-1 TRBV3-1/TRBV3-2 NA NA TGTGCCAGCAGCCAAGTACAGGGTAATGTGAATGAGCAGTTCTTC CASSQVQGNVNEQFF
TRBJ1-5 TRBV6-4 TRBD1 NA TGTGCCAGCAGTGACTATTTTACTTTACTGGACAGGGGGGGGAATCAGCCCCAGCATTTT CASSDYFTLLDRGGNQPQHF
TRBJ2-1 TRBV7-3 TRBD2 NA TGTGCCAGCAGCTTCTCAGCGGGAGCCTCCTACAATGAGCAGTTCTTC CASSFSAGASYNEQFF
TRBJ1-2 TRBV11-2 NA NA TGTGCCAGCAGATTTCGGGAATTTTATGGGTCCTATGGCTACACCTTC CASRFREFYGSYGYTF
TRBJ1-2 TRBV19 NA NA TGTGCCAGTAGTATAGATCAGGGTACCGTCGGCTACACCTTC CASSIDQGTVGYTF
TRBJ2-1 TRBV25-1 NA NA TGTGCCAGCAGTGACAGCGCTAAACCCTACAATGAGCAGTTCTTC CASSDSAKPYNEQFF
TRBJ1-4 TRBV14 NA NA TGTGCCAGCAGTCTCAGGGGAGTGGGTGAAAAACTGTTTTTT CASSLRGVGEKLFF
TRBJ2-3 TRBV3-1/TRBV3-2 TRBD2 NA TGTGCCAGCACGGGACTAGCGGGAGTAGCGCAGTATTTT CASTGLAGVAQYF
TRBJ2-5 TRBV10-3 TRBD1 NA TGTGCCATCAGTGCCCCGGGGGGACAGGGAGAGACCCAGTACTTC CAISAPGGQGETQYF
TRBJ1-2 TRBV30 NA NA TGTGCCTGGAGTGTCGAGACAACTAACTATGGCTACACCTTC CAWSVETTNYGYTF
TRBJ1-3 TRBV15 NA few TGTGCCACCAGCAGAAAGAGCCCGTACTCTGGAAACACCATATATTTT CATSRKSPYSGNTIYF
TRBJ2-7 TRBV3-1/TRBV3-2 TRBD2 NA TGTGCCAGCAGCCGGGGACTAGCCTACGAGCAGTACTTC CASSRGLAYEQYF
TRBJ2-5 TRBV7-9 TRBD1 NA TGTGCCAGCAGCCAATGGGACAGAAAAGAGACCCAGTACTTC CASSQWDRKETQYF
TRBJ2-4 TRBV19 NA NA TGTGCCAGTAGTATTGGGGCAAGTTTCTCTCTAGCCAAAAACATTCAGTACTTC CASSIGASFSLAKNIQYF
TRBJ2-2 TRBV18 TRBD2 NA TGTGCCAGCTCACCCGGACTAGCGAGCACCGGGGAGCTGTTTTTT CASSPGLASTGELFF
TRBJ1-2 TRBV29-1 NA once TGCAGCGCCCAGAGGGAGGGTAGCTATGGCTACACCTTC CSAQREGSYGYTF
TRBJ2-2 TRBV20-1 NA NA TGCAGTGCTAGTGACGGGACTCGTAACACCGGGGAGCTGTTTTTT CSASDGTRNTGELFF
TRBJ1-1 TRBV5-1 TRBD1 NA TGCGCCAGCAGCCCTGGTGGGACAGGCGCACCTGAAGCTTTCTTT CASSPGGTGAPEAFF
TRBJ2-1 TRBV7-3 NA NA TGTGCCAGCAGCTTAACGGCTGGGAGTGCCTCCTACAATGAGCAGTTCTTC CASSLTAGSASYNEQFF
TRBJ1-1 TRBV20-1 NA NA TGCAGTGCTAGTGGCCCCGGAGACGCCCCTGAAGCTTTCTTT CSASGPGDAPEAFF
TRBJ1-2 TRBV19 NA NA TGTGCCAGTAGAAACTCAGGGTCTCCATTTGGCTACACCTTC CASRNSGSPFGYTF
TRBJ2-1 TRBV29-1 NA NA TGCAGCGTTGATGGGCGAAGCTCCTACAATGAGCAGTTCTTC CSVDGRSSYNEQFF